The rows below give T cell receptor beta chains drawn from one sample of a study of cytomegalovirus exposure and HLA in healthy donors. Profiling relied on immunoSEQ multiplex PCR, and the TCRdb table lists in-frame clones only, not all of them. Here the sample spans 200,000 or so clones, roughly 83% being singletons. Sequencing was carried out using PBMCs. All receptors derive from a male donor in good health and CMV-seropositive. The CDR3 runs from the conserved cysteine through the conserved F or W. D genes are given only for firm matches. Clone size appears in some rows only: once, few, many, or a class for an expanded clone.

-,TRBJ2-2,TRBD2,TRBV6-6,CASSRLAVNTGELFF
-,TRBJ2-2,-,TRBV5-1,CASSFMDRNTGELFF
once,TRBJ1-5,TRBD1,TRBV18,CASSPDRVLSQPQHF
-,TRBJ1-1,TRBD1,TRBV19,CASSSVPGQGDTEAFF
-,TRBJ2-7,-,TRBV4-1,CASSLGTQTTYEQYF
-,TRBJ2-7,TRBD1,TRBV5-1,CASSALQGLTYEQYF
-,TRBJ2-3,TRBD2,TRBV5-1,CASSSLLAGAVDTQYF
-,TRBJ2-3,TRBD1,TRBV10-3,CAITTGNTDTQYF
few,TRBJ2-1,-,TRBV4-2,CASSQPRWYNEQFF
once,TRBJ2-3,TRBD2,TRBV7-3,CASSHASGVTDTQYF
-,TRBJ2-3,-,TRBV9,CASSGQGIGTDTQYF
-,TRBJ1-2,-,TRBV4-3,CASSQETFLREGYTF
-,TRBJ2-3,-,TRBV9,CASSLQGADTQYF
-,TRBJ2-7,-,TRBV10-3,CAISDMTEAYEQYF
-,TRBJ1-1,TRBD1,TRBV27,CASSLSTGVNTEAFF
once,TRBJ1-5,-,TRBV21-1,CASSRQRSSRTAGPNQPQHF
few,TRBJ1-4,TRBD1,TRBV30,CAWTKVGTGGEKLFF
-,TRBJ1-1,-,TRBV19,CASDSLNTEAFF
-,TRBJ2-1,TRBD1,TRBV7-2,CASSPRQGWETLPTNEQFF
-,TRBJ2-7,-,TRBV6-5,CASSPDSPPGEQYF
-,TRBJ1-6,-,TRBV10-3,CAISDLDNRYSPLHF
once,TRBJ1-3,TRBD1,TRBV9,CASSVGTGAGNTIYF
few,TRBJ1-1,TRBD1,TRBV5-1,CASTKTGDPSTEAFF
-,TRBJ1-1,-,TRBV7-9,CASSYSGARNSEAFF
-,TRBJ2-7,-,TRBV5-4,CASSLAGPAGEQYF